These 18 T cell receptor beta chains share one sample of origin, sequenced in a study of cytomegalovirus exposure and HLA in healthy donors. TCRdb keeps only in-frame clones here, not all; method: immunoSEQ multiplex PCR. The table includes around 160,000 clones, roughly 80% detected once. The sequenced sample consisted of PBMCs. The receptors come from a man under 40 in good health and CMV-seropositive.

The chain uses TRBV29-1 and TRBJ2-3, with D unresolved. The germline V gene encodes CDR1 SQVTM and CDR2 ANQGSEA. The CDR3 is 11 amino acids. Trimming removed 3 bases from V and 4 bases from J, with 5 bases in between. As DNA, the CDR3 is TGCAGCGTTGATGCGGCAGATACGCAGTATTTT. Translated, it gives CSVDAADTQYF.

The gene calls are TRBV28 and TRBJ2-7; TRBD2 agrees at 11 bases. Germline V gives CDR1 MDHEN, CDR2 SYDVKM. The CDR3 is 18 amino acids. V was pared by 4 bases and J by 4 bases, with 15 bases of the junction left unmatched. The CDR3 nucleotides read TGTGCCAGCAGTTCGTACGGCATAGCGGGGGGGGTGGTATACGAGCAGTACTTC. This sequence encodes CASSSYGIAGGVVYEQYF.

V usage is TRBV5-6 and J usage is TRBJ2-3; 10 bases match TRBD2. With 2 bases clipped from V and 8 bases from J, the junction kept 5 bases outside the gene matches. Germline V CDR1 and CDR2: SGHDT, YYEEEE. CDR3 length: 14 amino acids. The CDR3 spells CASSLAGGRGTQYF. The CDR3 DNA sequence: TGTGCCAGCAGCTTAGCGGGGGGGCGAGGTACGCAGTATTTT.

This clone showed up many times. The CDR3 spells CASSPPGAGGYTF. Here the CDR3 DNA reads TGTGCCAGTAGTCCTCCAGGGGCCGGTGGCTACACCTTC. This rearrangement joins TRBV19 to TRBJ1-2; TRBD1 might be the D (6 bases). The CDR3 sequence is 13 residues long. V was cut by 5 bases and J by 7 bases, with 14 bases left in between. In germline, CDR1 is LNHDA, CDR2 SQIVND (reference sequence).

The chain joins TRBV9 to TRBJ2-7; a weak D match, TRBD2 (6 bases). CDR3 length equals 15 residues. V shed 0 bases and J shed 2 bases, with 12 bases lying between them. Germline assignment: CDR1 SGDLS and CDR2 YYNGEE. The CDR3 loop reads CASSVGVSGPYEQYF. The CDR3 coding sequence is TGTGCCAGCAGCGTAGGGGTTAGCGGACCCTACGAGCAGTACTTC.

This rearrangement joins TRBV6-4 to TRBJ2-1; D possibly corresponds to TRBD2 (6 bases). Germline assignment: CDR1 MRHNA and CDR2 SNTAGT. V lost 6 bases to trimming and J lost 5 bases, with 20 bases between them. The CDR3 spans 16 residues. The CDR3 is CASSLFREPPHNEQFF. CDR3 nucleotide sequence: TGTGCCAGCAGCCTGTTTCGGGAGCCCCCCCACAATGAGCAGTTCTTC.

The V and J genes are TRBV13 and TRBJ2-7; 7 nucleotides match TRBD1. Germline CDR1 is PRHDT and CDR2 is FYEKMQ (reference sequence). V lost 5 bases and J lost 3; bases outside the gene matches: 10. CDR3 length: 15 residues. The CDR3 here is CASSNRTGLIYEQYF. The CDR3 DNA is TGTGCCAGCAGCAACAGGACAGGCTTAATCTACGAGCAGTACTTC.

The V gene is TRBV5-1, the J gene TRBJ1-2; possibly TRBD1 for D (6 bases). V was clipped by 4 bases and J by 8 bases, with 12 bases between them. The CDR3 is 12 residues long. Germline V gives CDR1 SGHRS, CDR2 YFSETQ. CDR3 in DNA: TGCGCCAGCAGCGTTGAGGGGGACGGCTACACCTTC. Translated: CASSVEGDGYTF.

V gene TRBV5-8 combines with J gene TRBJ1-4; 10 bases agree with TRBD1. The J segment lost 6 bases and the V segment lost 4 bases, leaving 9 bases of the junction unmatched. The CDR3 has 16 amino acids. Germline V gives CDR1 SGHTS, CDR2 YDEGEE. Here the CDR3 reads CASSPGEGTGDEKLFF. CDR3 in DNA: TGTGCCAGCAGCCCGGGTGAGGGGACAGGGGATGAAAAACTGTTTTTT.

In its sample, this clone was seen once. This chain connects TRBV28 to TRBJ2-3, with D possibly being TRBD2 (6 bases). The CDR3 length is 14 residues. CDR1 and CDR2 from the germline V gene are MDHEN and SYDVKM. V was trimmed by 7 bases and J by 2 bases, leaving 13 bases between them. The CDR3 sequence is CASMSGALTDTQYF. The CDR3 DNA sequence: TGTGCCAGCATGTCGGGAGCCCTCACAGATACGCAGTATTTT. Complete variable domain (other parts from reference TRBV28 and TRBJ2-3): DVKVTQSSRYLVKRTGEKVFLECVQDMDHENMFWYRQDPGLGLRLIYFSYDVKMKEKGDIPEGYSVSREKKERFSLILESASTNQTSMYLCASMSGALTDTQYFGPGTRLTVL.

This chain connects TRBV7-9 to TRBJ2-5, with no clear D. Germline V gene data show CDR1 as SEHNR and CDR2 as FQNEAQ (reference sequence). This CDR3 spans 13 amino acids. With 5 bases removed from V and 2 bases from J, the gap between germline ends came to 9 bases. The CDR3 loop reads CASSPRGQETQYF. CDR3 nucleotide sequence: TGTGCCAGCAGCCCACGCGGACAAGAGACCCAGTACTTC.

The chain uses TRBV23-1 and TRBJ1-5; 10 bases line up with TRBD1. TRBV23-1 is an open reading frame whose function is uncertain. The CDR3 runs to 16 residues. The V and J ends lost 6 bases and 0 bases, in that order; junction bases with no gene match: 5. The CDR3 region has the DNA TGCGCCAGCAGAAGACAGGGGGCAAATAGCAATCAGCCCCAGCATTTT. Protein: CASRRQGANSNQPQHF.

The chain combines TRBV19 with TRBJ2-2; D remains ambiguous. CDR3 length: 16 residues. The V end was cut by 4 bases, the J end by 6 bases, with 18 bases between. Germline V gene data show CDR1 as LNHDA and CDR2 as SQIVND (reference sequence). This CDR3 is CASSTALAGQPGELFF. The CDR3 nucleotides are TGTGCCAGTAGTACCGCTTTGGCAGGCCAGCCCGGGGAGCTGTTTTTT. Filled out from reference TRBV19 and TRBJ2-2, the complete variable domain reads DGGITQSPKYLFRKEGQNVTLSCEQNLNHDAMYWYRQDPGQGLRLIYYSQIVNDFQKGDIAEGYSVSREKKESFPLTVTSAQKNPTAFYLCASSTALAGQPGELFFGEGSRLTVL.

The chain joins TRBV11-3 to TRBJ2-1, with TRBD1 matching over 9 bases. The V segment lost 5 bases and the J segment 7 bases; nucleotides outside the gene matches: 12. The CDR3 spans 16 residues. Looked up from germline, CDR1 is SGHNT and CDR2 is YENEEA. CDR3 protein: CASSPADRGKLNEQFF. The CDR3 DNA is TGTGCCAGCAGCCCAGCCGACAGGGGGAAACTGAATGAGCAGTTCTTC.

This rearrangement joins TRBV2 to TRBJ1-1, with TRBD1 matching over 8 bases. This CDR3 is 20 amino acids long. The germline V gene has CDR1 SNHLY and CDR2 FYNNEI. V was clipped by 7 bases and J by 4 bases; unmatched bases: 26. In nucleotides, the CDR3 is TGTGCCAGCATCCCCGGCTTCTCTGGAGCAGGGGGCCAATTGGGCACTGAAGCTTTCTTT. This translates into CASIPGFSGAGGQLGTEAFF.

The chain is built from TRBV2 and TRBJ2-2; 11 bases align to TRBD2. The length of the CDR3 is 21 residues. Germline CDR1 is SNHLY and CDR2 is FYNNEI. Germline trimming cut 4 bases from V and 0 bases from J; bases unmatched to any gene: 16. In DNA form, the CDR3 reads TGTGCCAGCAGTGCTAGAAGATACCCCCTAGCGGGGGGACCGAACACCGGGGAGCTGTTTTTT. Residues: CASSARRYPLAGGPNTGELFF.

The gene calls are TRBV11-1 and TRBJ2-3; D gene unclear. The V and J ends lost 3 bases and 5 bases respectively, with 6 bases between them. CDR3 size: 12 residues. Germline V gene data show CDR1 as SGHAT and CDR2 as FQDESV (reference sequence). The CDR3 nucleotides are TGTGCCAGCAGCTTTTCCGGAGATACGCAGTATTTT. This codes for CASSFSGDTQYF. Full variable domain (missing parts from reference TRBV11-1 and TRBJ2-3): EAEVAQSPRYKITEKSQAVAFWCDPISGHATLYWYRQILGQGPELLVQFQDESVVDDSQLPKDRFSAERLKGVDSTLKIQPAELGDSAMYLCASSFSGDTQYFGPGTRLTVL.

Note on this clone: The junction departs from germline at one end; a sequencing error may be responsible. J is TRBJ1-5 and V is TRBV7-2; D might be TRBD1 (6 bases). Germline CDR1 is SGHTA and CDR2 is FQGNSA. The CDR3 spans 14 residues. The CDR3: CASSSAGGNQLQHF. CDR3 nucleotide sequence: TGTGCCAGCAGCTCTGCGGGGGGCAATCAGCTCCAGCATTTT.